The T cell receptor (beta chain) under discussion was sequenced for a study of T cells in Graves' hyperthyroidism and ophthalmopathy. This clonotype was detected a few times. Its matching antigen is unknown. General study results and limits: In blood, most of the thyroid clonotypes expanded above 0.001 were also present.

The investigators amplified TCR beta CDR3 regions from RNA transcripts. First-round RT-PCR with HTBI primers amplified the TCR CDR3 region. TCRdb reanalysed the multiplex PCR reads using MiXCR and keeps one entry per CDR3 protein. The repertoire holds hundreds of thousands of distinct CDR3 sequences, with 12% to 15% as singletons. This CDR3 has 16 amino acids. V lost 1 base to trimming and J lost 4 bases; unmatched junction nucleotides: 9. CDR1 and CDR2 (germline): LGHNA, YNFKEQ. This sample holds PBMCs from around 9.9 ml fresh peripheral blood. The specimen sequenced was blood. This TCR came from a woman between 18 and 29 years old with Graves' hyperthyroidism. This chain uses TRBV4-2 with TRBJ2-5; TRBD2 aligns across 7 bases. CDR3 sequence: CASSQGTRGFVETQYF. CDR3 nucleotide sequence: TGTGCCAGCAGCCAAGGGACTAGAGGTTTTGTAGAGACCCAGTACTTC.